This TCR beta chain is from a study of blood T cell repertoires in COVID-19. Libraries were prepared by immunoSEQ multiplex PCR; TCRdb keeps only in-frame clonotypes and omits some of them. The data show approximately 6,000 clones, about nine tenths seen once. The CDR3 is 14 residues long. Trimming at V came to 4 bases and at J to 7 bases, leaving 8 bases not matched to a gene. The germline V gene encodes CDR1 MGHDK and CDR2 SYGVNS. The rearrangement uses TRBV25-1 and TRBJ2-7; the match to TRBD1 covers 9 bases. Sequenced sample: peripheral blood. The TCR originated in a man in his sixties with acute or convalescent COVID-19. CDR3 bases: TGTGCCAGCAGTGCATGGGACAGGGCTAGGGAGCAGTACTTC. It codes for CASSAWDRAREQYF.